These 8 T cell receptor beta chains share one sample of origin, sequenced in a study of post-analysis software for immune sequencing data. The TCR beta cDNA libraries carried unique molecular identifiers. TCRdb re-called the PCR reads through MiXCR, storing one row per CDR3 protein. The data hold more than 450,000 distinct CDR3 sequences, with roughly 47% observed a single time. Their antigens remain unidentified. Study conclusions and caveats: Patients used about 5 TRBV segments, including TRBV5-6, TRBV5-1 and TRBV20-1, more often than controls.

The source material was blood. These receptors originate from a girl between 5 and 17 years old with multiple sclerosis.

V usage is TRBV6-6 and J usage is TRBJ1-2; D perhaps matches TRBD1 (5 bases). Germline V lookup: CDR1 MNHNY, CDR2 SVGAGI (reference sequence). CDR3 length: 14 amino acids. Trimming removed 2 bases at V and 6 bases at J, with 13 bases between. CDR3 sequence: CASSYGTGVHGYTF. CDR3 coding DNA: TGTGCCAGCAGTTACGGGACGGGGGTACATGGCTACACCTTC.

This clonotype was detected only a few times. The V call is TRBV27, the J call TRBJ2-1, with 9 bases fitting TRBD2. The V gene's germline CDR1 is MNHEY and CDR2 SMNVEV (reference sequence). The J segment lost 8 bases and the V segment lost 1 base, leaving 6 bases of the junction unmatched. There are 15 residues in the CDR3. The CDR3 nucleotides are TGTGCCAGCAGTTTATTAGCGGGGGCTCTCGATGAGCAGTTCTTC. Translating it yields CASSLLAGALDEQFF.

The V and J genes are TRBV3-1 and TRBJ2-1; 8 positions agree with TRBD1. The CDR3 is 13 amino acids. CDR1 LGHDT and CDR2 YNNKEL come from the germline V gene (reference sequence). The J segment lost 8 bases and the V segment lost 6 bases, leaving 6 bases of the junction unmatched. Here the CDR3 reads CASSPIQGDEQFF. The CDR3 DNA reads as TGTGCCAGCAGTCCTATACAGGGGGATGAGCAGTTCTTC.

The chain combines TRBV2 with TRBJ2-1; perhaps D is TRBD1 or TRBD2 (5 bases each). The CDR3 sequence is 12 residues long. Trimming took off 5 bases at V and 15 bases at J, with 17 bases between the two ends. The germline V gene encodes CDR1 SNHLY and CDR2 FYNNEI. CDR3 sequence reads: CASSRDRERGFF. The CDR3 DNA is TGTGCCAGCAGTCGGGACCGGGAACGGGGGTTCTTC.

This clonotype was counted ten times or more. CDR3 protein: CASSVEGDSYNEQFF. CDR3 bases: TGTGCCAGCAGCGTAGAAGGGGACTCCTACAATGAGCAGTTCTTC. The chain couples TRBV9 to TRBJ2-1, with D maybe TRBD1 (5 bases). The CDR3 is 15 residues long. Germline values: CDR1 SGDLS, CDR2 YYNGEE. V was trimmed by 0 bases and J by 0 bases, leaving 7 bases between them.

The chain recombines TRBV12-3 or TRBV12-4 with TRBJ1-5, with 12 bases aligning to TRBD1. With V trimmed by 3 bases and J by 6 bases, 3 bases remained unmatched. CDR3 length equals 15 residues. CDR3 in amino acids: CASSLGQGASQPQHF. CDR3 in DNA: TGTGCCAGCAGTTTGGGACAGGGGGCTTCTCAGCCCCAGCATTTT.

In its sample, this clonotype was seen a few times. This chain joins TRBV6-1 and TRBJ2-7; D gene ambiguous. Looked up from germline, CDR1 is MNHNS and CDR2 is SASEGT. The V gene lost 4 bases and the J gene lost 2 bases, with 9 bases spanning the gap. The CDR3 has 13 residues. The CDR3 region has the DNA TGTGCCAGCAGTGTGCGTCCCACCTACGAGCAGTACTTC. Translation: CASSVRPTYEQYF.

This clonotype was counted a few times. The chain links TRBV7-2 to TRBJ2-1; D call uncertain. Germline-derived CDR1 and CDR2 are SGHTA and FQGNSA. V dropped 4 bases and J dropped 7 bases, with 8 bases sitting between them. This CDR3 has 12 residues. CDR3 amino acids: CASSSNKNEQFF. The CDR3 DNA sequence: TGTGCCAGCAGCTCTAATAAGAATGAGCAGTTCTTC.